This T cell receptor (beta chain) derives from a study of blood T cell repertoires in COVID-19. Trimming cost V 8 bases and J 8 bases; bases outside gene matches: 15. Germline V gene sequence: CDR1 SEHNR, CDR2 FQNEAQ (reference sequence). The CDR3 consists of 15 residues. Profiled with immunoSEQ multiplex PCR; TCRdb holds only in-frame clones, not every one. The table lists some 160,000 clones, 89% of them singletons. This receptor was obtained from a man in his fifties or sixties with acute or convalescent COVID-19. This chain links TRBV7-9 with TRBJ2-1, with 7 bases lining up with TRBD2. Sequenced sample: peripheral blood. Written as DNA, the CDR3 is TGTGCCAGCTTGGCGAGCGGGACCTCTGTATATGAGCAGTTCTTC. This gives the protein CASLASGTSVYEQFF.